This is a list of T cell receptor beta chains from one sample in a study of shared T cell receptors in the human thymus. Only in-frame clones appear in the TCRdb table, and some are missing; sequencing was by immunoSEQ multiplex PCR. Counted here are 550,000 to 800,000 clones, 70% to 90% occurring once; the ten biggest clones make up 0.008% to 0.011%. A further study also used this sample, focusing on human thymus T cells.

Source material: thymocytes. Receptors originate from a girl in the first two years of life with a congenital heart defect. Both conserved end residues are part of each CDR3. D genes are given only for firm matches. Part of the rows lack a size; the others show once, few, many or a class for expanded clones.

cdr3_aa v_call cdr3_length clone_size d_call
CASSEQINSNQPQHF TRBV6-1 15 . .
CASTRQGYSYNSPLHF TRBV2 16 . TRBD1
CASRPDRGTEAFF TRBV7-8 13 . TRBD1
CSAVYEEAFF TRBV29-1 10 . .
CASNDSSMNTEAFF TRBV19 14 . .
CASSLERRNEKLFF TRBV7-9 14 . .
CASTPRGQPINSPLHF TRBV28 16 . TRBD1
CASSVGQGADTQYF TRBV9 14 few TRBD1
CASSYSQAGGETQYF TRBV7-6 15 . TRBD2
CASLRDSYNEQFF TRBV27 13 . .
CSARPTGEAFF TRBV20-1 11 . .
CASSFGQYTEAFF TRBV7-9 13 . .
CASNLGGQVHEKFYEQYF TRBV23-1 18 . TRBD1
CATRPVFSSYNSPLHF TRBV6-6 16 . .
CASSYSGDRVPYEQYF TRBV6-5 16 . TRBD1
CASSTGQGRAFF TRBV19 12 . TRBD1
CASSIDRLGSYEQYF TRBV6-1 15 . .
CASSYSSRSTDTQYF TRBV6-5 15 . .
CSVVGQGASYGYTF TRBV29-1 14 . TRBD1
CASSLGPDSYNEQFF TRBV5-1 15 . .
CASSLVSAVGAQETQYF TRBV11-1 17 . .
CASSPTPGTGRSPLHF TRBV7-2 16 . TRBD1
CASSEPTRGCFRNEQYF TRBV6-1 17 . .
CASSRLRGTTTDTQYF TRBV28 16 once TRBD2
CASRRRTNQPQHF TRBV19 13 few .
CASSASGLPDEQFF TRBV6-4 14 . .
CASTLGRGPNGELFF TRBV9 15 . TRBD1
CASSDNERHTDNEQFF TRBV7-3 16 . .
CASSVSGTEAFF TRBV9 12 . .
CASSPGGGFVTNYGYTF TRBV10-2 17 . .
CASRTGGNSGANVLTF TRBV28 16 . TRBD2
CASSRQPSSSYNEQFF TRBV27 16 few .
CASSGGDRDAQNTEAFF TRBV2 17 few .
CASGDSSVSPLHF TRBV27 13 . TRBD1
CASGLEGLRWKYSNQPQHF TRBV12-5 19 . .
CASGGTGGSYNSPLHF TRBV7-9 16 once TRBD1
CASSLEGTGAEETQYF TRBV4-3 16 . TRBD1
CASLAGGPTDTQYF TRBV10-3 14 . TRBD2
CASSLSRTGRNTEAFF TRBV27 16 . TRBD1
CASSLTSPTGWNEKLFF TRBV18 17 . .
CASSYSRRGVDEKLFF TRBV6-5 16 . .
CASSYSRDRGHGYTF TRBV6-5 15 . TRBD1
CASSPRSDTQYF TRBV27 12 . .
CASSPAGASNTGELFF TRBV7-4 16 . .
CASSPPRGQEDGYTF TRBV18 15 . TRBD1
CAISELRSEAFF TRBV10-3 12 . .
CATSRDGTGGWGATNEKLFF TRBV15 20 . .
CASSQEMVGDRGYQPQHF TRBV4-1 18 . TRBD1
CAVRAAGPYNEQFF TRBV27 14 . .
CASSLSQDITGELFF TRBV7-2 15 . .
CASSVTRITYEQYF TRBV6-1 14 . .
CASSDTGSGEQYF TRBV2 13 . .
CASSLLGLYTGELFF TRBV28 15 . .
CASSVDPGSHGYTF TRBV9 14 . .